The 26 T cell receptor beta chains below all came from one sample that was sequenced in a study of blood T cell repertoires in COVID-19. This table comes from immunoSEQ multiplex PCR, and its TCRdb copy is limited to in-frame clones, with some not included. The sample holds over 110,000 clones, 81% seen once. Sequences were obtained from peripheral blood. Receptors were obtained from a human donor in a cohort sampled during active COVID-19.

This sequence joins TRBV2 and TRBJ1-5, with 7 bases that match TRBD1. The V gene end was trimmed by 5 bases and the J gene end by 0 bases; junction bases not matched to a gene: 4. The CDR3 runs to 15 residues. The germline V gene encodes CDR1 SNHLY and CDR2 FYNNEI. The CDR3 DNA reads as TGTGCCAGCAGTAGGGACAGATTTAGCAATCAGCCCCAGCATTTT. Translation: CASSRDRFSNQPQHF.

The chain carries TRBV5-1 and TRBJ1-1; maybe TRBD1 (5 bases). V lost 5 bases and J 2 bases, leaving 10 bases between the germline ends. Germline V gene lookup returns CDR1 SGHRS and CDR2 YFSETQ. This CDR3 region has 13 residues. The CDR3 loop is CASRTGINTEAFF. DNA for the CDR3: TGCGCCAGCAGAACAGGAATAAACACTGAAGCTTTCTTT. The full variable domain, with the rest looked up from reference TRBV5-1 and TRBJ1-1, is KAGVTQTPRYLIKTRGQQVTLSCSPISGHRSVSWYQQTPGQGLQFLFEYFSETQRNKGNFPGRFSGRQFSNSRSEMNVSTLELGDSALYLCASRTGINTEAFFGQGTRLTVV.

The J gene is TRBJ2-3, the V gene TRBV11-1; 9 bases align to TRBD1. CDR1 and CDR2 from the germline V gene are SGHAT and FQDESV (reference sequence). The CDR3 has 15 residues. Trimming at V came to 1 base and at J to 6 bases, leaving 5 bases not matched to a gene. CDR3 residues: CASSLVGTGQDTQYF. DNA of the CDR3: TGTGCCAGCAGCTTAGTGGGGACAGGGCAGGATACGCAGTATTTT.

J is TRBJ1-5 and V is TRBV7-2; the D is unclear. Per the germline V gene, CDR1 is SGHTA and CDR2 is FQGNSA. The CDR3 has 14 amino acids. With 3 bases removed from V and 3 bases from J, the gap between germline ends came to 9 bases. The DNA for the CDR3 is TGTGCCAGCAGCTTGGCGGGTAACAATCAGCCCCAGCATTTT. Translation gives CASSLAGNNQPQHF.

J is TRBJ1-3 and V is TRBV5-6, with D possibly TRBD1 on 6 matching bases. Deletions cut 2 bases from V and 5 bases from J, with 17 bases between. Germline lookup yields CDR1 SGHDT and CDR2 YYEEEE. This CDR3 comprises 16 residues. The CDR3, as DNA: TGTGCCAGCAGCTTTTCCAGGGGCAAGTCTAGAAACACCATATATTTT. It yields the protein CASSFSRGKSRNTIYF.

This sequence joins TRBV11-2 and TRBJ2-5; a weak D match, TRBD2 (6 bases). Germline loops: CDR1 SGHAT, CDR2 FQNNGV. Trimming removed 0 bases at V and 6 bases at J, with 17 bases between. This CDR3 has 16 residues. The CDR3 DNA reads as TGTGCCAGCAGCTTAGATCTCATGGGGGGTCAAAAGACCCAGTACTTC. The encoded protein is CASSLDLMGGQKTQYF. Full variable domain (remainder filled in from reference TRBV11-2 and TRBJ2-5): EAGVAQSPRYKIIEKRQSVAFWCNPISGHATLYWYQQILGQGPKLLIQFQNNGVVDDSQLPKDRFSAERLKGVDSTLKIQPAKLEDSAVYLCASSLDLMGGQKTQYFGPGTRLLVL.

For the CDR3, the DNA is TGCGCCAGCAGGGTGGAGGAGACCCAGTACTTC. This gives the protein CASRVEETQYF. V and J are TRBV5-1 and TRBJ2-5; D unresolved. The V end lost 5 bases, the J end lost 5 bases, and 7 bases lay between the germline ends. This CDR3 has 11 amino acids. CDR1 is SGHRS and CDR2 is YFSETQ in the germline V gene.

CDR3 DNA: TGCGCCAGCAGCGGGGGACTAGCAAAAGCCTACGAGCAGTACTTC. Its translation: CASSGGLAKAYEQYF. The chain carries TRBV5-1 and TRBJ2-7; 9 bases align to TRBD2. Germline loops: CDR1 SGHRS, CDR2 YFSETQ. This CDR3 region has 15 residues. After removal of 4 bases from V and 2 bases from J, the junction contained 7 bases not matched to a gene.

This chain links TRBV4-1 with TRBJ1-2; D is undetermined. The CDR3 covers 15 residues. V was clipped by 0 bases and J by 3 bases, with 11 bases between them. Germline V gene data show CDR1 as MGHRA and CDR2 as YSYEKL. DNA for the CDR3: TGCGCCAGCAGCCAAGATCCGCCAGGTGACTATGGCTACACCTTC. Protein sequence: CASSQDPPGDYGYTF.

The chain is built from TRBV7-9 and TRBJ1-4; no clear D gene. Germline V CDR1 and CDR2: SEHNR, FQNEAQ (reference sequence). This CDR3 has 11 amino acids. Trimming left V 2 bases short and J 7 bases short, with 2 bases between. CDR3 region: CASSLREKLFF. In DNA, the CDR3 is TGTGCCAGCAGCTTACGTGAAAAACTGTTTTTT.

For this clone: Other DNA sequences from this sample encode an identical CDR3 as well. The chain joins TRBV7-9 to TRBJ2-7; TRBD1 agrees at 7 bases. CDR3 length: 14 residues. Germline V CDR1 and CDR2: SEHNR, FQNEAQ (reference sequence). V dropped 1 base and J dropped 4; count of bases not matched to a gene: 4. CDR3 nucleotide sequence: TGTGCCAGCAGCTTAGGACAGGGTTTTTACGAGCAGTACTTC. Its translation: CASSLGQGFYEQYF.

The V call is TRBV5-5, the J call TRBJ1-2, with D possibly being TRBD1 (6 bases). The CDR3 has 15 residues. V lost 1 base to trimming and J lost 0 bases, with 10 bases between them. Germline lookup yields CDR1 SGHKS and CDR2 YYEKEE (reference sequence). CDR3 sequence (DNA): TGTGCCAGCAGCTTGAAGGGGGTTTCTAACTATGGCTACACCTTC. Translation gives CASSLKGVSNYGYTF.

The gene calls are TRBV19 and TRBJ2-1; TRBD2 aligns across 14 bases. Unmatched junction bases numbered 7, after V lost 5 bases and J lost 10 bases. The CDR3 is 15 residues long. CDR1 is LNHDA, CDR2 SQIVND, per germline (reference sequence). This CDR3 is CASSGPGLAGDEQFF. The CDR3 nucleotides read TGTGCCAGTAGTGGTCCGGGACTAGCGGGAGACGAGCAGTTCTTC.

The V gene is TRBV28, the J gene TRBJ2-1; 9 bases match TRBD2. Trimming removed 3 bases from V and 4 bases from J; junction bases left unmatched: 4. The CDR3 is 15 amino acids. The germline V gene encodes CDR1 MDHEN and CDR2 SYDVKM. The CDR3 DNA is TGTGCCAGCAGTTTGGCGGGAGGGATTTACAATGAGCAGTTCTTC. Protein sequence: CASSLAGGIYNEQFF.

This clone was detected only once. This chain links TRBV18 with TRBJ2-7; 11 positions agree with TRBD1. The CDR3 sequence is 15 residues long. V lost 2 bases to trimming and J lost 4 bases; unmatched junction nucleotides: 4. Germline V gene lookup returns CDR1 KGHSH and CDR2 LQKENI. The CDR3 spells CASSPSGQGGYEQYF. CDR3 in DNA: TGTGCCAGCTCACCATCGGGACAGGGGGGTTACGAGCAGTACTTC. The full variable domain, completed using reference TRBV18 and TRBJ2-7, is NAGVMQNPRHLVRRRGQEARLRCSPMKGHSHVYWYRQLPEEGLKFMVYLQKENIIDESGMPKERFSAEFPKEGPSILRIQQVVRGDSAAYFCASSPSGQGGYEQYFGPGTRLTVT.

The chain combines TRBV7-2 with TRBJ2-5; D is perhaps TRBD1 (6 bases). This CDR3 is built from 15 residues. Between the trimmed V and J ends, which lost 5 bases and 7 bases, there was a span of 20 bases. The germline CDR1 and CDR2 sequences are SGHTA and FQGNSA. The CDR3 here is CASSAQVSEGGTQYF. The CDR3 nucleotides read TGTGCCAGCAGCGCGCAGGTTAGCGAAGGGGGGACCCAGTACTTC.

The chain carries TRBV7-3 and TRBJ2-1; tentatively, D is TRBD1 (5 bases). The V gene's germline CDR1 is SGHTA and CDR2 FQGTGA. Trimming pared 2 bases from V and 2 bases from J, leaving 10 bases between. The CDR3 runs to 15 residues. CDR3 loop: CASSLRDRAYNEQFF. The CDR3 DNA sequence: TGTGCCAGCAGCTTACGTGACAGAGCCTACAATGAGCAGTTCTTC.

The rearrangement joins TRBV12-3 or TRBV12-4 to TRBJ2-1, with TRBD1 matching 8 bases. CDR3 length: 13 residues. The junction had 4 bases not matched to a gene; V was cut back by 6 bases and J by 6 bases. The CDR3 is CASRGQGGNEQFF. CDR3 DNA: TGTGCCAGCAGAGGACAGGGAGGCAATGAGCAGTTCTTC.

This chain uses TRBV6-5 with TRBJ2-7, with 13 bases lining up with TRBD2. Germline-derived CDR1 and CDR2 are MNHEY and SVGAGI. The V segment lost 4 bases and the J segment 6 bases; nucleotides outside the gene matches: 6. This CDR3 has 15 residues. The CDR3, as DNA: TGTGCCAGCAGTTCAGGACTAGCGGGAGTGTTCGAGCAGTACTTC. It is translated as CASSSGLAGVFEQYF.

The chain combines TRBV6-5 with TRBJ1-4; possibly TRBD1 for D (6 bases). The CDR3 is 14 residues long. The germline V gene has CDR1 MNHEY and CDR2 SVGAGI. The V end was cut by 8 bases, the J end by 7 bases, with 17 bases between. The DNA of the CDR3 is TGTGCCAGCGGCTCGGGGGGGGCGGGTGAAAAACTGTTTTTT. Translating gives CASGSGGAGEKLFF.

The V call is TRBV7-2, the J call TRBJ2-5; possible D gene TRBD1, 6 bases. The V end lost 5 bases, the J end lost 4 bases, and 14 bases lay between the germline ends. Germline V gene lookup returns CDR1 SGHTA and CDR2 FQGNSA. This CDR3 has 14 residues. CDR3 coding DNA: TGTGCCAGCAGCCCTTGGTGGGGGCGAGAGACCCAGTACTTC. It is translated as CASSPWWGRETQYF.

Written as DNA, the CDR3 is TGTGCCAGCAGTGAACGTGGCAGGAATGGCTACACCTTC. Protein sequence: CASSERGRNGYTF. The chain links TRBV6-1 to TRBJ1-2; D remains ambiguous. V lost 2 bases to trimming and J lost 6 bases, with 10 bases between them. The CDR3 is made up of 13 amino acids. The germline V gene encodes CDR1 MNHNS and CDR2 SASEGT.

V usage is TRBV19 and J usage is TRBJ1-1; TRBD1 might be the D (6 bases). This CDR3 contains 13 residues. V dropped 7 bases and J dropped 3 bases, with 12 bases sitting between them. CDR1 and CDR2 from the germline V gene are LNHDA and SQIVND (reference sequence). CDR3 in DNA: TGTGCCAGTACCCAAAGGGGGTACACTGAAGCTTTCTTT. This codes for CASTQRGYTEAFF. Based on the CDR3 plus reference TRBV19 and TRBJ1-1, the full variable domain is DGGITQSPKYLFRKEGQNVTLSCEQNLNHDAMYWYRQDPGQGLRLIYYSQIVNDFQKGDIAEGYSVSREKKESFPLTVTSAQKNPTAFYLCASTQRGYTEAFFGQGTRLTVV.

The V gene is TRBV6-5, the J gene TRBJ2-7; 10 bases are shared with TRBD2. Trimming cost V 11 bases and J 3 bases; bases outside gene matches: 7. The CDR3 spans 13 residues. Germline assignment: CDR1 MNHEY and CDR2 SVGAGI. The CDR3 bases are TGTGCCTGCTCTAGCGGGAGAAACTACGAGCAGTACTTC. The encoded protein is CACSSGRNYEQYF.

This chain uses TRBV3-1 (or the pseudogene TRBV3-2) with TRBJ1-1; TRBD1 might be the D (5 bases). Per the germline V gene, CDR1 is LGHDT and CDR2 is YNNKEL (reference sequence). V was shortened by 2 bases and J by 1 base, with 14 bases between the two germline ends. The CDR3 is 16 amino acids. CDR3 coding DNA: TGTGCCAGCAGCCAAAAATTCCAGGGCCCGAACACTGAAGCTTTCTTT. Its translation is CASSQKFQGPNTEAFF.

The V gene is TRBV20-1, the J gene TRBJ2-7; 11 positions match TRBD2. This CDR3 region has 16 residues. Per germline, CDR1 DFQATT and CDR2 SNEGSKA (reference sequence). V gave up 3 bases and J gave up 3 bases; unmatched junction bases: 10. This chain's CDR3 is CSASWASGRRGYEQYF. The CDR3 DNA is TGCAGTGCTAGTTGGGCTAGCGGGAGGAGAGGCTACGAGCAGTACTTC.